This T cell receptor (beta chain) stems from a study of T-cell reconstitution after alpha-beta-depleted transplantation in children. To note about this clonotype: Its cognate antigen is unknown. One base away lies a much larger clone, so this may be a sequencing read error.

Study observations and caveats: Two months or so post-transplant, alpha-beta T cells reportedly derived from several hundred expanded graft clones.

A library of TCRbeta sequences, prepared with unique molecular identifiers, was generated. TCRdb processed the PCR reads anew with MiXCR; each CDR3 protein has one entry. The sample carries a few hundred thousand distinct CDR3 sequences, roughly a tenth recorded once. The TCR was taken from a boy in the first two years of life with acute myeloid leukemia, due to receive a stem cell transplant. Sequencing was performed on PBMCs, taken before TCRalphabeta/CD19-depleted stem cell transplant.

CDR3 nucleotides: TGTGCCAGCAGTGGGACCCAGGACTTGGGAAACACCATATATTTT. Its protein product is CASSGTQDLGNTIYF. The V call is TRBV6-1, the J call TRBJ1-3, with unresolved D. V was pared by 4 bases and J by 4 bases, with 14 bases between. The germline CDR1 and CDR2 sequences are MNHNS and SASEGT. This CDR3 comprises 15 residues.